These 27 T cell receptor beta chains originate from one sample sequenced in a study of blood T cell dynamics during melanoma immunotherapy. As for time point: pre-treatment baseline. Using immunoSEQ multiplex PCR, the repertoire was profiled, and TCRdb retains in-frame clones only, with some absent. The table shows about 22,000 clones, with just under 90% occurring only once. Here the sequenced sample was blood, taken from a patient treated with checkpoint blockade. Receptors were obtained from a human donor with melanoma.

The rearrangement joins TRBV10-1 to TRBJ1-1; D possibly corresponds to TRBD1 (5 bases). The germline V gene encodes CDR1 WNHNN and CDR2 SYGVQD (reference sequence). With 2 bases removed from V and 2 bases from J, the gap between germline ends came to 9 bases. The CDR3 extends over 14 amino acids. CDR3 region: CASSEGGANTEAFF. The CDR3 bases are TGCGCCAGCAGTGAGGGGGGAGCAAACACTGAAGCTTTCTTT.

The genes are TRBV5-4 and TRBJ1-1; D not resolved. Trimming removed 4 bases from V and 1 base from J, with 11 bases in between. Per the germline V gene, CDR1 is SGHNT and CDR2 is YYREEE (reference sequence). CDR3 size: 14 residues. This chain's CDR3 is CASSPTAANTEAFF. DNA of the CDR3: TGTGCCAGCAGCCCAACAGCAGCGAACACTGAAGCTTTCTTT.

V usage is TRBV19 and J usage is TRBJ1-1; 11 bases are shared with TRBD1. The CDR3 loop spans 14 amino acids. V shed 9 bases, J shed 5 bases, and the junction held 8 bases outside the gene matches. Germline V gene sequence: CDR1 LNHDA, CDR2 SQIVND (reference sequence). The CDR3 here is CASSLDRGRTEAFF. The DNA of the CDR3 is TGTGCCAGCTCCTTGGACAGGGGGCGAACTGAAGCTTTCTTT. Complete variable domain (other parts from reference TRBV19 and TRBJ1-1): DGGITQSPKYLFRKEGQNVTLSCEQNLNHDAMYWYRQDPGQGLRLIYYSQIVNDFQKGDIAEGYSVSREKKESFPLTVTSAQKNPTAFYLCASSLDRGRTEAFFGQGTRLTVV.

This rearrangement joins TRBV18 to TRBJ2-1; no definite D call. Germline loops: CDR1 KGHSH, CDR2 LQKENI. V was shortened by 1 base and J by 7 bases, with 14 bases between the two germline ends. This CDR3 region has 15 residues. In DNA form, the CDR3 reads TGTGCCAGCTCACCACTTGGATTTTCCCAAAATGAGCAGTTCTTC. Translating gives CASSPLGFSQNEQFF.

The V gene is TRBV5-1, the J gene TRBJ2-5; D call uncertain. Trimming pared 4 bases from V and 7 bases from J, leaving 14 bases between. The CDR3 sequence is 13 residues long. Germline loops: CDR1 SGHRS, CDR2 YFSETQ. CDR3 region: CASSRTASGTQYF. The CDR3 DNA follows: TGCGCCAGCAGCCGAACGGCATCGGGGACCCAGTACTTC.

The CDR3 coding sequence is TGCGCCAGCAGCTTGGTGGCCGGCATAAACACTGAAGCTTTCTTT. This translates into CASSLVAGINTEAFF. The chain uses TRBV5-1 and TRBJ1-1; D gene uncertain. CDR1 is SGHRS, CDR2 YFSETQ, per germline. The ends were cut back, 0 bases at V and 2 bases at J, with 11 bases in the middle. This CDR3 is built from 15 residues.

The rearrangement joins TRBV28 to TRBJ2-7; 13 bases are a match to TRBD2. CDR3 length equals 16 residues. The V gene's germline CDR1 is MDHEN and CDR2 SYDVKM. The J segment lost 0 bases and the V segment lost 6 bases, leaving 5 bases of the junction unmatched. Written as DNA, the CDR3 is TGTGCCAGCAGACCTGGACTAGCGGGAGACTCCTACGAGCAGTACTTC. It translates to CASRPGLAGDSYEQYF.

This clone was detected once. This chain connects TRBV9 to TRBJ2-7, with a tentative D call TRBD1 (6 bases). CDR1 is SGDLS and CDR2 is YYNGEE in the germline V gene. Deletions cut 5 bases from V and 3 bases from J, with 12 bases between. This CDR3 is built from 13 residues. CDR3 sequence reads: CASSVGQNYEQYF. In DNA form, the CDR3 reads TGTGCCAGCAGTGTCGGACAGAACTACGAGCAGTACTTC.

V and J are TRBV5-1 and TRBJ1-1; D not certain. V was clipped by 2 bases and J by 1 base, with 12 bases between them. Germline V lookup: CDR1 SGHRS, CDR2 YFSETQ. CDR3 length: 15 residues. The chain's CDR3 is CASSLDKRANTEAFF. CDR3 sequence (DNA): TGCGCCAGCAGCTTAGACAAGCGGGCGAACACTGAAGCTTTCTTT.

The chain has TRBV19 and TRBJ2-5; D may be TRBD1 (6 bases). The J call may be faulty, since TRBJ2-7 better matches the DNA end. Germline lookup yields CDR1 LNHDA and CDR2 SQIVND (reference sequence). The CDR3 covers 15 residues. CDR3 DNA: TGTGCCAGTAGTATAGCAGGGGCTCTTACCTACGAGCAGTACTTC. Residues: CASSIAGALTYEQYF.

This chain links TRBV28 with TRBJ1-2, with TRBD1 as a possible D gene (5 bases). The CDR3 is 14 amino acids. The germline V gene has CDR1 MDHEN and CDR2 SYDVKM. The V and J ends lost 5 bases and 6 bases respectively, with 16 bases between them. The CDR3 DNA is TGTGCCAGCAGTGACAGCTATTGGGGGGATGGCTACACCTTC. Translated: CASSDSYWGDGYTF.

This clone was counted once. The V call is TRBV28, the J call TRBJ2-2; D uncertain. CDR1 and CDR2 from the germline V gene are MDHEN and SYDVKM. The CDR3 spans 13 residues. V was shortened by 1 base and J by 5 bases, with 5 bases between the two germline ends. Written as DNA, the CDR3 is TGTGCCAGCAGTTTATTACGGACCGGGGAGCTGTTTTTT. This codes for CASSLLRTGELFF.

CDR3 loop: CASTQLGSGETQYF. The DNA of the CDR3 is TGTGCCAGCACTCAACTAGGGTCTGGGGAGACCCAGTACTTC. J is TRBJ2-5 and V is TRBV7-6; the D gene is possibly TRBD2 (5 bases). Germline loops: CDR1 SGHVS, CDR2 FNYEAQ. This CDR3 spans 14 amino acids. V was clipped by 7 bases and J by 5 bases, with 17 bases between them.

The chain has TRBV9 and TRBJ1-1; D remains ambiguous. CDR3 length equals 13 residues. From germline, CDR1 is SGDLS and CDR2 YYNGEE. The V and J ends lost 0 bases and 2 bases respectively, with 5 bases between them. CDR3 nucleotides: TGTGCCAGCAGCGTAGAACACAACACTGAAGCTTTCTTT. It codes for CASSVEHNTEAFF. Supplemented by reference TRBV9 and TRBJ1-1, the full variable domain reads DSGVTQTPKHLITATGQRVTLRCSPRSGDLSVYWYQQSLDQGLQFLIQYYNGEERAKGNILERFSAQQFPDLHSELNLSSLELGDSALYFCASSVEHNTEAFFGQGTRLTVV.

V usage is TRBV29-1 and J usage is TRBJ2-5; 7 bases map to TRBD2. The junction had 20 bases not matched to a gene; V was cut back by 8 bases and J by 11 bases. The CDR3 sequence is 14 residues long. Germline V CDR1 and CDR2: SQVTM, ANQGSEA. The CDR3 DNA follows: TGCAGCCTACAGTGCCAGGGCCTCCGGGAGGAGCAGTACTTC. Residues: CSLQCQGLREEQYF.

This chain joins TRBV6-6 and TRBJ1-1; no clear D gene. Germline V gene lookup returns CDR1 MNHNY and CDR2 SVGAGI (reference sequence). The CDR3 extends over 14 amino acids. V was shortened by 4 bases and J by 0 bases, with 9 bases between the two germline ends. Here the CDR3 reads CASSSSSMNTEAFF. The CDR3, as DNA: TGTGCCAGCAGTTCGAGCTCCATGAACACTGAAGCTTTCTTT.

The V gene is TRBV6-4, the J gene TRBJ1-1; 7 bases line up with TRBD1. The junction had 8 bases not matched to a gene; V was cut back by 6 bases and J by 4 bases. CDR3 size: 14 residues. The germline gives CDR1 MRHNA, CDR2 SNTAGT. The CDR3 reads CASRPDTGVTEAFF. The CDR3 nucleotides read TGTGCCAGCAGGCCCGATACAGGGGTCACTGAAGCTTTCTTT.

The chain links TRBV5-6 to TRBJ1-2, with 9 bases fitting TRBD1. Trimming took 4 bases from V and 13 from J; bases not matched to a gene: 14. The CDR3 is 14 amino acids. CDR1 SGHDT and CDR2 YYEEEE come from the germline V gene. In DNA form, the CDR3 reads TGTGCCAGCAGCCCTAACCCGGGACAGGGCCATCTCACCTTC. It is translated as CASSPNPGQGHLTF.

The CDR3 DNA reads TGTGCCAGTACCTCGAATTATTATGGCTACACCTTC. Protein sequence: CASTSNYYGYTF. V gene TRBV19 combines with J gene TRBJ1-2; D unresolved. Germline V gives CDR1 LNHDA, CDR2 SQIVND (reference sequence). The CDR3 consists of 12 residues. V lost 7 bases to trimming and J lost 5 bases, with 11 bases between them.

The chain carries TRBV19 and TRBJ1-2, with D perhaps matching TRBD1 (6 bases). Trimming removed 5 bases at V and 5 bases at J, with 21 bases between. Germline lookup yields CDR1 LNHDA and CDR2 SQIVND (reference sequence). This CDR3 has 16 amino acids. Here the CDR3 reads CASSPRGGSFTYGYTF. CDR3 DNA sequence: TGTGCCAGTAGTCCAAGGGGGGGGAGTTTTACTTATGGCTACACCTTC.

The genes are TRBV6-6 and TRBJ2-3; D might be TRBD1 or TRBD2, each matching 6 bases. The CDR3 is made up of 14 amino acids. V was clipped by 7 bases and J by 0 bases, with 11 bases between them. Germline V gives CDR1 MNHNY, CDR2 SVGAGI (reference sequence). The CDR3 DNA follows: TGTGCCAGCAAGGGGGGTACTAGCACAGATACGCAGTATTTT. It yields the protein CASKGGTSTDTQYF.

J is TRBJ2-5 and V is TRBV5-1; D not resolved. Germline V gene lookup returns CDR1 SGHRS and CDR2 YFSETQ. This CDR3 is 14 amino acids long. The ends were cut back, 2 bases at V and 2 bases at J, with 10 bases in the middle. The CDR3 sequence is CASSFQAEQETQYF. The DNA for the CDR3 is TGCGCCAGCAGCTTTCAGGCAGAACAAGAGACCCAGTACTTC. Complete variable domain (other parts from reference TRBV5-1 and TRBJ2-5): KAGVTQTPRYLIKTRGQQVTLSCSPISGHRSVSWYQQTPGQGLQFLFEYFSETQRNKGNFPGRFSGRQFSNSRSEMNVSTLELGDSALYLCASSFQAEQETQYFGPGTRLLVL.

V usage is TRBV4-1 and J usage is TRBJ2-3, with 16 bases identical to TRBD2. This CDR3 contains 19 residues. The J segment lost 2 bases and the V segment lost 1 base, leaving 6 bases of the junction unmatched. Germline CDR1 is MGHRA and CDR2 is YSYEKL. CDR3 residues: CASSQGTGLAGGHTDTQYF. The DNA of the CDR3 is TGCGCCAGCAGCCAAGGCACGGGACTAGCGGGAGGGCACACAGATACGCAGTATTTT.

V is TRBV19 and J is TRBJ2-3; tentatively, D is TRBD2 (6 bases). Trimming shortened V by 5 bases and J by 5 bases, and 14 bases separated the two germline ends. This CDR3 comprises 14 residues. CDR1 is LNHDA and CDR2 is SQIVND in the germline V gene (reference sequence). Written as DNA, the CDR3 is TGTGCCAGTAGTCCAATGGACGGGGGAGATACGCAGTATTTT. Its protein is CASSPMDGGDTQYF.

The gene calls are TRBV14 and TRBJ1-1; a weak D match, TRBD1 (6 bases). Germline CDR1 reads SGHDN; CDR2 reads FVKESK. The CDR3 has 16 amino acids. V was clipped by 4 bases and J by 1 base, with 16 bases between them. The CDR3 region is CASSPLGRGRNTEAFF. DNA of the CDR3: TGTGCCAGCAGCCCCCTGGGCAGGGGACGGAACACTGAAGCTTTCTTT.

This clone was seen a handful of times. V gene TRBV4-1 combines with J gene TRBJ1-2, with 7 bases aligning to TRBD1. J lost 0 bases, V lost 4 bases, and 14 bases had no gene match. This CDR3 region has 18 residues. Per germline, CDR1 MGHRA and CDR2 YSYEKL. The CDR3 protein is CASSLLGGRQPANYGYTF. CDR3 sequence (DNA): TGCGCCAGCAGCCTCTTAGGGGGCCGACAGCCTGCTAACTATGGCTACACCTTC.

This clone was picked up one time. This chain joins TRBV6-1 and TRBJ1-1, with D possibly being TRBD1 (6 bases). Germline V gene lookup returns CDR1 MNHNS and CDR2 SASEGT. Trimming took off 7 bases at V and 6 bases at J, with 15 bases between the two ends. The CDR3 length is 13 residues. This chain's CDR3 is CASIGGGRAEAFF. DNA for the CDR3: TGTGCCAGCATTGGGGGCGGGAGGGCTGAAGCTTTCTTT.